Sequencing of this T cell receptor beta chain was carried out in a study of blood T cell repertoires in COVID-19. The overall study: Material from acute and convalescent COVID-19 was sourced from the United States, Italy and Spain. T cells, B-cell-depleted T cells, or PBMCs provided the cDNA or gDNA that served as material.

Trimming cost V 1 base and J 2 bases; bases outside gene matches: 3. Per the germline V gene, CDR1 is WSHSY and CDR2 is SAAADI. The CDR3 spans 16 residues. Original processing notes: Reference gene primers were amplified, and this amplification served to estimate nucleated cell counts. Sequencing was performed with immunoSEQ multiplex PCR; in TCRdb, only in-frame clones are kept and a portion is missing. The D gene and trimming were derived from the DNA, and the V and J assignments and clone size from that table. This sample has about 170,000 clones, with around 82% found just once. The receptor's source is a man between 65 and 85 years old with active or convalescent COVID-19. Sequenced input: peripheral blood. The chain has TRBV10-2 and TRBJ2-7, with 12 bases aligning to TRBD2. CDR3 amino acids: CASSEWASGRAYEQYF. In nucleotides, the CDR3 is TGCGCCAGCAGTGAGTGGGCTAGCGGGAGGGCCTACGAGCAGTACTTC.